Listed here are 8 T cell receptor beta chains from one sample, sequenced in a study of T cell repertoires in cytomegalovirus infection. TCRdb reprocessed the reads via MiXCR and lists one record per CDR3 protein. The sample contains some 310,000 distinct CDR3 sequences, 25% of which appear only once. Their target antigens are unknown. This specimen consisted of cultured PBMCs, obtained from culture after CMV antigen stimulation. The receptors stem from a human donor in good health (CMV status not recorded). Some clones in this sample may be carry-over from other donors' samples.

The J gene is TRBJ1-5, the V gene TRBV28; D may be TRBD1 (6 bases). Trimming cost V 3 bases and J 3 bases, with 15 bases left between them. Germline loops: CDR1 MDHEN, CDR2 SYDVKM. The CDR3 is 16 amino acids. DNA for the CDR3: TGTGCCAGCAGTTTTGTGAAGGGGGTTGCCAATCAGCCCCAGCATTTT. This sequence encodes CASSFVKGVANQPQHF.

This chain links TRBV10-3 with TRBJ1-5; D not resolved. The V end was cut by 7 bases, the J end by 3 bases, with 10 bases between. Germline-derived CDR1 and CDR2 are ENHRY and SYGVKD. CDR3 length equals 13 residues. The CDR3 protein is CAITTDLNQPQHF. In DNA, the CDR3 is TGTGCCATCACCACTGATCTCAATCAGCCCCAGCATTTT.

The rearrangement links TRBV29-1 to TRBJ2-1; 13 bases are a match to TRBD2. J lost 2 bases, V lost 5 bases, and 6 bases had no gene match. This CDR3 has 16 amino acids. CDR1 is SQVTM, CDR2 ANQGSEA, per germline. CDR3: CSVHGLAGVAYNEQFF. The CDR3 coding sequence is TGCAGCGTTCACGGACTAGCGGGAGTCGCCTACAATGAGCAGTTCTTC.

The chain carries TRBV19 and TRBJ2-3, with a possible D match to TRBD1 (5 bases). The ends were cut back, 5 bases at V and 5 bases at J, with 20 bases in the middle. The germline V gene has CDR1 LNHDA and CDR2 SQIVND (reference sequence). The CDR3 sequence is 16 residues long. The CDR3 loop is CASSPGRTPAGDTQYF. CDR3 nucleotide sequence: TGTGCCAGTAGTCCCGGCAGGACACCCGCCGGAGATACGCAGTATTTT.

Ten or more counts support this clonotype. This chain links TRBV19 with TRBJ2-7, with TRBD1 identical over 7 bases. This CDR3 has 13 residues. V was pared by 6 bases and J by 2 bases, with 4 bases of the junction left unmatched. The germline V gene encodes CDR1 LNHDA and CDR2 SQIVND (reference sequence). The CDR3 nucleotides are TGTGCCAGTAGGGGGACAGCACCCTACGAGCAGTACTTC. It is translated as CASRGTAPYEQYF.

This clonotype was observed a handful of times. This chain connects TRBV5-4 to TRBJ1-2; D ambiguous. CDR1 is SGHNT and CDR2 is YYREEE in the germline V gene (reference sequence). Trimming took off 0 bases at V and 6 bases at J, with 9 bases between the two ends. There are 13 residues in the CDR3. CDR3 loop: CASSLAFGDGYTF. CDR3 nucleotide sequence: TGTGCCAGCAGCTTGGCATTCGGGGATGGCTACACCTTC.

This clonotype was recorded at least ten times. V gene TRBV7-2 combines with J gene TRBJ2-4; D possibly corresponds to TRBD2 (6 bases). Germline CDR1 SGHTA, CDR2 FQGNSA. Trimming pared 1 base from V and 6 bases from J, leaving 10 bases between. The CDR3 is 14 residues long. CDR3 region: CASSLVSGANIQYF. CDR3 sequence (DNA): TGTGCCAGCAGCTTAGTTTCGGGAGCAAACATTCAGTACTTC.

The gene calls are TRBV18 and TRBJ2-1, with D unresolved. The CDR3 has 12 residues. Germline assignment: CDR1 KGHSH and CDR2 LQKENI. Trimming shortened V by 0 bases and J by 6 bases, and 3 bases separated the two germline ends. The CDR3 DNA sequence: TGTGCCAGCTCACCACCTAGCAATGAGCAGTTCTTC. Amino acid sequence: CASSPPSNEQFF.